The 6 T cell receptor beta chains below come from one sample, sequenced in a study of blood T cell repertoires in COVID-19. Profiled with immunoSEQ multiplex PCR; TCRdb holds only in-frame clones, not every one. The sample has under 300,000 clones, about 90% seen once. Material: PBMCs or T cells enriched from blood (not recorded which). The receptors shown here come from a woman aged 25 to 39 with acute COVID-19.

This chain connects TRBV2 to TRBJ1-5, with 7 nucleotides matching TRBD1. V was pared by 7 bases and J by 2 bases, with 2 bases of the junction left unmatched. This CDR3 has 13 amino acids. The V gene's germline CDR1 is SNHLY and CDR2 FYNNEI. The CDR3 region is CASTGQGNQPQHF. For the CDR3, the DNA is TGTGCCAGCACTGGACAGGGCAATCAGCCCCAGCATTTT. Together with reference TRBV2 and TRBJ1-5, the CDR3 gives the full variable domain: EPEVTQTPSHQVTQMGQEVILRCVPISNHLYFYWYRQILGQKVEFLVSFYNNEISEKSEIFDDQFSVERPDGSNFTLKIRSTKLEDSAMYFCASTGQGNQPQHFGDGTRLSIL.

The CDR3 is CASMEGSGGFQETQYF. CDR3 DNA: TGTGCCAGCATGGAAGGGAGCGGGGGGTTCCAAGAGACCCAGTACTTC. The chain is built from TRBV28 and TRBJ2-5, with 9 bases identical to TRBD2. Germline V gene lookup returns CDR1 MDHEN and CDR2 SYDVKM. J lost 1 base, V lost 7 bases, and 10 bases had no gene match. The CDR3 totals 16 residues.

The chain has TRBV3-1 (or the pseudogene TRBV3-2) and TRBJ2-5; D not certain. Germline V CDR1 and CDR2: LGHDT, YNNKEL (reference sequence). CDR3 length: 16 residues. V was shortened by 0 bases and J by 5 bases, with 16 bases between the two germline ends. In DNA form, the CDR3 reads TGTGCCAGCAGCCAAGAAGCCCTAGAAATCAGTGAGACCCAGTACTTC. This gives the protein CASSQEALEISETQYF.

This clone was detected once. The chain links TRBV5-1 to TRBJ2-5, with D uncertain. The CDR3 runs 12 residues. V was pared by 1 base and J by 2 bases, with 3 bases between. The germline CDR1 and CDR2 sequences are SGHRS and YFSETQ. CDR3 bases: TGCGCCAGCAGCTTGCATCAAGAGACCCAGTACTTC. As protein: CASSLHQETQYF.

This clone has only one observation. The chain couples TRBV9 to TRBJ2-3, with TRBD2 identical over 8 bases. Germline V gene sequence: CDR1 SGDLS, CDR2 YYNGEE. The trim removed 0 bases at V and 4 bases at J, leaving 4 bases unmatched. This CDR3 has 15 residues. In nucleotides, the CDR3 is TGTGCCAGCAGCGTAGCGGCGGGAGGTGCAGATACGCAGTATTTT. Protein: CASSVAAGGADTQYF.

This chain joins TRBV2 and TRBJ2-2; 14 nucleotides line up with TRBD2. Germline V gene sequence: CDR1 SNHLY, CDR2 FYNNEI. V was clipped by 6 bases and J by 2 bases; unmatched bases: 5. There are 17 residues in the CDR3. In DNA, the CDR3 is TGTGCCAGCAGGGCGACTAGCGGGGGGGCCAACACCGGGGAGCTGTTTTTT. Translated, it gives CASRATSGGANTGELFF. Looking up the rest from reference TRBV2 and TRBJ2-2 gives the full variable domain: EPEVTQTPSHQVTQMGQEVILRCVPISNHLYFYWYRQILGQKVEFLVSFYNNEISEKSEIFDDQFSVERPDGSNFTLKIRSTKLEDSAMYFCASRATSGGANTGELFFGEGSRLTVL.